This record concerns one T cell receptor beta chain sequence. These data belong to a study of Ad26.COV2.S vaccination and SARS-CoV-2 variants. Turning to the study itself: The vaccine Ad26.COV2.S was put into the muscle once, or twice with 56 days between.

Sequencing used immunoSEQ multiplex PCR; TCRdb keeps in-frame clones, though not all of them. The data show roughly 410,000 clones, 83% seen once. The treatment denotes: around 19 received Ad26.COV2.S at low or high dose, single or two shots; about 5 received placebo; per-sample allocation not given. Sampling took place 63 days after the first vaccine or placebo injection. Cohort 1b enrolled adults aged 18-55 years in Boston. The clonotype comes from a person aged 18 to 65 who received the Ad26.COV2.S COVID-19 vaccine or a placebo. Sample: peripheral blood, taken in a trial of Ad26.COV2.S vaccine versus placebo.

The CDR3 coding sequence is TGTGCCAGCAGTGAAAGGGGCCCTGGCGGCCCCTACAATGAGCAGTTCTTC. Protein product: CASSERGPGGPYNEQFF. The chain has TRBV2 and TRBJ2-1; perhaps TRBD1 as D (5 bases). Per the germline V gene, CDR1 is SNHLY and CDR2 is FYNNEI. CDR3 size: 17 residues. Trimming took 2 bases from V and 2 from J, leaving 16 bases between them.